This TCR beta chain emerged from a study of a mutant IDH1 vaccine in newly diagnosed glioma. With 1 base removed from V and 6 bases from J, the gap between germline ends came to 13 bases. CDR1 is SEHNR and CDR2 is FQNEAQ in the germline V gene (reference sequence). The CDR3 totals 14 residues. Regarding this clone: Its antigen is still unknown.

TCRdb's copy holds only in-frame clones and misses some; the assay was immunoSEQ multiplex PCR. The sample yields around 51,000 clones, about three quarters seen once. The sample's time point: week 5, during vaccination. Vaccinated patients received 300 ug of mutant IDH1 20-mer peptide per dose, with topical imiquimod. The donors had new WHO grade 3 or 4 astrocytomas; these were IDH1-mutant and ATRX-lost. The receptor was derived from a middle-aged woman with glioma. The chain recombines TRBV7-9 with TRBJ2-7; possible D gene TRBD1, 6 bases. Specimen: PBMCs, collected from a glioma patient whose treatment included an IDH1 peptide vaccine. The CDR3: CASSLVQGPGEQYF. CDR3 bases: TGTGCCAGCAGCTTAGTACAGGGACCGGGCGAGCAGTACTTC.